The present T cell receptor beta chain was sequenced within a study of blood T cell repertoires in COVID-19. Study in general: In each case, the material was cDNA or gDNA derived from T cells, B-cell-depleted T cells, or PBMCs.

Assay used: immunoSEQ multiplex PCR; TCRdb lists only in-frame clones, some missing. The profile shows 40,000 to 60,000 clones, 86% of them singletons. Germline loops: CDR1 MDHEN, CDR2 SYDVKM. CDR3 length equals 15 residues. Trimming removed 6 bases from V and 2 bases from J, with 14 bases in between. Sequencing input: peripheral blood. The genes are TRBV28 and TRBJ1-5; D is unclear. The TCR sequence derives from a man of 80 years or more with active COVID-19. CDR3 sequence: CASSRASGRNQPQHF. Written as DNA, the CDR3 is TGTGCCAGCAGCCGGGCCAGCGGGCGCAATCAGCCCCAGCATTTT.